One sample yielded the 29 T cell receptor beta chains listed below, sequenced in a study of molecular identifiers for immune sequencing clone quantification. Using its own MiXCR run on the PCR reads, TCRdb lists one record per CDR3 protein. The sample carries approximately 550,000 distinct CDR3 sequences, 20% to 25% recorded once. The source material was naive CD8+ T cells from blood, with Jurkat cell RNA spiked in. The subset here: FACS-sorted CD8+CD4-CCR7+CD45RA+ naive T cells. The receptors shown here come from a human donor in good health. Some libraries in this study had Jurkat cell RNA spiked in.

The CDR3 region is CAWMGLGQGNFGELFF. DNA for the CDR3: TGTGCCTGGATGGGACTGGGACAGGGTAATTTCGGGGAGCTGTTTTTT. The genes are TRBV30 and TRBJ2-2; TRBD1 aligns across 9 bases. This CDR3 is 16 amino acids long. CDR1 is GTSNPN, CDR2 SVGIG, per germline (reference sequence). V was pared by 4 bases and J by 7 bases, with 13 bases of the junction left unmatched.

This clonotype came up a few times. The CDR3 coding sequence is TGCGCCAGCAGTGAGTCTTTTTTGGGGGTGACTAACTATGGCTACACCTTC. Its translation is CASSESFLGVTNYGYTF. The rearrangement joins TRBV10-2 to TRBJ1-2; D possibly corresponds to TRBD1 (5 bases). CDR3 length equals 17 residues. Germline lookup yields CDR1 WSHSY and CDR2 SAAADI. Trimming left V 0 bases short and J 0 bases short, with 14 bases between.

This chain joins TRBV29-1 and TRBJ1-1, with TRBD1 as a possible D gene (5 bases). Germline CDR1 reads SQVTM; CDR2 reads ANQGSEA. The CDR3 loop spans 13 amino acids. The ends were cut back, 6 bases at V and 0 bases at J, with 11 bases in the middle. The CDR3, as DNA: TGCAGCGTCTGGGGGTATATGAACACTGAAGCTTTCTTT. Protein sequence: CSVWGYMNTEAFF.

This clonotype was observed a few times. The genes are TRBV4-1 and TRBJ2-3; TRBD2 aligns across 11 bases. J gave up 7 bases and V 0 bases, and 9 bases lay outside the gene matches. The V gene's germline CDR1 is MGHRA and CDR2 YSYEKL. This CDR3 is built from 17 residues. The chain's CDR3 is CASSQEGLAGTSNTQYF. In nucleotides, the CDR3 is TGCGCCAGCAGCCAAGAAGGACTAGCGGGCACCTCAAATACGCAGTATTTT.

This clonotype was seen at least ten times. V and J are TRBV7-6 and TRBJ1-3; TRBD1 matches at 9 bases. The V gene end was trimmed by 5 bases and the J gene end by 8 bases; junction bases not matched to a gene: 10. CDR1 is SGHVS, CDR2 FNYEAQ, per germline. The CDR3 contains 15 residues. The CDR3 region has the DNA TGTGCCAGCAGCCCAACCCGGGACAGGGTGGACACCATATATTTT. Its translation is CASSPTRDRVDTIYF.

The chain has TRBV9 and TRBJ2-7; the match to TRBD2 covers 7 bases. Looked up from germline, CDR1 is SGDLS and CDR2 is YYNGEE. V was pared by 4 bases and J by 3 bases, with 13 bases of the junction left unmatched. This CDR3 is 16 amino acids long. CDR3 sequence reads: CASSPSGGGGVYEQYF. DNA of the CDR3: TGTGCCAGCAGCCCCAGTGGGGGGGGGGGGGTCTACGAGCAGTACTTC.

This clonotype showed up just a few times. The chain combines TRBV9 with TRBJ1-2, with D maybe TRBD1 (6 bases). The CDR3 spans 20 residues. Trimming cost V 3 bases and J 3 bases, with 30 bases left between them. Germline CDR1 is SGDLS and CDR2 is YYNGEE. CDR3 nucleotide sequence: TGTGCCAGCAGCGCTGCCCGACAGGCAGCCCGCCCTATCCATTACTATGGCTACACCTTC. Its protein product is CASSAARQAARPIHYYGYTF.

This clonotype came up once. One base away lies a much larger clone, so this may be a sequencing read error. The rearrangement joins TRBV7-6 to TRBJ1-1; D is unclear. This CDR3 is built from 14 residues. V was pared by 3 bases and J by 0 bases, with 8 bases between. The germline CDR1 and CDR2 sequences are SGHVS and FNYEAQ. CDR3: CASSFNRLNTEAFF. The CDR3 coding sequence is TGTGCCAGCAGCTTCAACAGATTGAACACTGAAGCTTTCTTT.

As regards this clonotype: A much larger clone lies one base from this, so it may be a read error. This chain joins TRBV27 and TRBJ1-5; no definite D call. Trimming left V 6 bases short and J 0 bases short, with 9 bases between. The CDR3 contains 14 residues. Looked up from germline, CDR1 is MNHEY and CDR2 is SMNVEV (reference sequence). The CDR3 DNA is TGTGCCAGCAGCCCGGGGTGTAGCAATCAGCCCCAGCATTTT. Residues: CASSPGCSNQPQHF.

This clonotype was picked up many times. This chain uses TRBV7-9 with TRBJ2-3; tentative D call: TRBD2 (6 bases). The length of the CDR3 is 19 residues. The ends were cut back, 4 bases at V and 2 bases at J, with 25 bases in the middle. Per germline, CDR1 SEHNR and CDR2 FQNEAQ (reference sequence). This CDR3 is CASSSPSSGSGGITDTQYF. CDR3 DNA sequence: TGTGCCAGCAGCTCCCCTTCTAGTGGGTCCGGCGGGATCACAGATACGCAGTATTTT.

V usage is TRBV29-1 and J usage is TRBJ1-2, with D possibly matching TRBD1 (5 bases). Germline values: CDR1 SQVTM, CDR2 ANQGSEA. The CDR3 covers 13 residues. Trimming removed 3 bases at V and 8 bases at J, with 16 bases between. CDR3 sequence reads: CSVEGESSRGYTF. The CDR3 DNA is TGCAGCGTTGAGGGGGAATCGTCTAGGGGCTACACCTTC.

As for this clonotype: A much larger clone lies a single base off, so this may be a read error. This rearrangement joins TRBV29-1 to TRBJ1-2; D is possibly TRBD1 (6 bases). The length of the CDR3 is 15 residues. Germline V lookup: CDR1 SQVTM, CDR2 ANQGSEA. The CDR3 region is CSVEGVGGALNGCTF. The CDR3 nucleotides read TGCAGCGTTGAAGGTGTCGGGGGCGCGCTTAATGGCTGCACCTTC.

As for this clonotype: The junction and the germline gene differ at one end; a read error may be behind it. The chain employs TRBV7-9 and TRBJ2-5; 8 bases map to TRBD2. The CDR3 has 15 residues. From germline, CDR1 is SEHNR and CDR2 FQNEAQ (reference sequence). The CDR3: CASSLLAGRQETLYF. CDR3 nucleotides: TGTGCCAGCAGCTTATTAGCGGGGCGACAAGAGACCCTGTACTTC.

The CDR3 sequence is CASSFNRAGEQYF. The CDR3 DNA reads as TGTGCCAGCAGCTTTAACAGGGCCGGCGAGCAGTACTTC. V gene TRBV7-6 combines with J gene TRBJ2-7; a weak D match, TRBD1 (6 bases). With 3 bases removed from V and 6 bases from J, the gap between germline ends came to 12 bases. Germline CDR1 and CDR2: SGHVS and FNYEAQ. The CDR3 consists of 13 residues.

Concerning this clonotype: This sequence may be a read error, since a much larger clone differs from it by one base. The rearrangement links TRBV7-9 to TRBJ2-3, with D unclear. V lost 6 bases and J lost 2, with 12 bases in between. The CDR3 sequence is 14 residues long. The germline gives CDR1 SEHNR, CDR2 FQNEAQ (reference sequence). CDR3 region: CASSNGFATDTQYF. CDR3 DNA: TGTGCCAGCAGTAACGGGTTCGCCACAGATACGCAGTATTTT.

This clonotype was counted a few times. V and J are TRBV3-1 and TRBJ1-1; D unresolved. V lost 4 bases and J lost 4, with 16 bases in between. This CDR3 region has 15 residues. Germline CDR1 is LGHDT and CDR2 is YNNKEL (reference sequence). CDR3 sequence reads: CASSPLEELGTEAFF. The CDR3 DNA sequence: TGTGCCAGCAGCCCCCTTGAGGAGTTGGGCACTGAAGCTTTCTTT. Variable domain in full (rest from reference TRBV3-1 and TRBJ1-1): DTAVSQTPKYLVTQMGNDKSIKCEQNLGHDTMYWYKQDSKKFLKIMFSYNNKELIINETVPNRFSPKSPDKAHLNLHINSLELGDSAVYFCASSPLEELGTEAFFGQGTRLTVV.

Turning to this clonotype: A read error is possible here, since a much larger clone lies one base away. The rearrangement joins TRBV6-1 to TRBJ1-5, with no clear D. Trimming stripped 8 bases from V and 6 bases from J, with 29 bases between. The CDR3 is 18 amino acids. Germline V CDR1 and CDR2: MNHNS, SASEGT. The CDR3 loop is CASLPKGHSTPFSQPQHF. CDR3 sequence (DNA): TGTGCCAGCCTTCCCAAGGGCCACTCGACACCATTCAGTCAGCCCCAGCATTTT.

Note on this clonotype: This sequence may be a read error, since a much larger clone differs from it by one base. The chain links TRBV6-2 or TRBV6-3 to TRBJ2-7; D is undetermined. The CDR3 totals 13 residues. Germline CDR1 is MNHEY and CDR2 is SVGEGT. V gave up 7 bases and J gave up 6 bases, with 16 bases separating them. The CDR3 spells CASTVVGFAEQYF. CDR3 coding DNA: TGTGCCAGCACCGTAGTCGGGTTCGCCGAGCAGTACTTC.

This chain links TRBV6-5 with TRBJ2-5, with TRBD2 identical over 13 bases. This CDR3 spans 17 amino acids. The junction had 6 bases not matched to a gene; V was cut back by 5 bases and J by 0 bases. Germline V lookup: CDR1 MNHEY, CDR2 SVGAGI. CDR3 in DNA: TGTGCCAGCAGTCCCGGGACTAGCGGGATTGACCAAGAGACCCAGTACTTC. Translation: CASSPGTSGIDQETQYF.

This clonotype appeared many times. The CDR3 DNA follows: TGTGCCAGCAGCTTAAGCGCCGGGACAGGGGTTGAGACCCAGTACTTC. This encodes CASSLSAGTGVETQYF. The J gene is TRBJ2-5, the V gene TRBV7-2; 10 nucleotides align to TRBD1. The CDR3 runs 16 residues. Germline V gene lookup returns CDR1 SGHTA and CDR2 FQGNSA. Germline trimming cut 2 bases from V and 5 bases from J; bases unmatched to any gene: 8.

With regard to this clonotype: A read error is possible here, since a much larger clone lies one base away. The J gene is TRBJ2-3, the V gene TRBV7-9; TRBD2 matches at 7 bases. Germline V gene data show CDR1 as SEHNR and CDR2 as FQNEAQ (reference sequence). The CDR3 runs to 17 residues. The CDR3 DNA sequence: TGTGCCAGCAGCTTAGCGCGGGCTAGCGGATTCACAGATACGCAGTGTTTT. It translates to CASSLARASGFTDTQCF.

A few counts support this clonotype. CDR3 residues: CASSFQGNRLAGGVDTQYF. CDR3 bases: TGTGCCAGCAGCTTTCAGGGGAACCGACTAGCGGGGGGGGTGGATACGCAGTATTTT. The J gene is TRBJ2-3, the V gene TRBV7-6; 14 bases fit TRBD2. The junction had 14 bases not matched to a gene; V was cut back by 3 bases and J by 6 bases. The germline gives CDR1 SGHVS, CDR2 FNYEAQ. The CDR3 extends over 19 amino acids.

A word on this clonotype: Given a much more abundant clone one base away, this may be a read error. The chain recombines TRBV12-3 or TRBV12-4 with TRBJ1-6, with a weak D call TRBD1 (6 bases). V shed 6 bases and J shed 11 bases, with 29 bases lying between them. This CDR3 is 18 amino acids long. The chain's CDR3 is CASSLWSGGGHRNTPLHF. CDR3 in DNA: TGTGCCAGCAGCCTCTGGTCGGGCGGGGGGCATCGCAATACACCCCTCCACTTT.

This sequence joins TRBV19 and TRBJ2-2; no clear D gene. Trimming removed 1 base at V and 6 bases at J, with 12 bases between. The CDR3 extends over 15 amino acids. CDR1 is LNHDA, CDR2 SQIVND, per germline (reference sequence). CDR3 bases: TGTGCCAGTAGTATAGGCAGCTGGCCCTCCGGGGAGCTGTTTTTT. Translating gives CASSIGSWPSGELFF.

The CDR3 nucleotides are TGTGCCAGCAGTGAGACAGGGGCTAGCGAGACCCAGTACTTC. Its protein is CASSETGASETQYF. The chain carries TRBV25-1 and TRBJ2-5; 8 bases fit TRBD1. The CDR3 has 14 amino acids. Unmatched junction bases numbered 5, after V lost 3 bases and J lost 5 bases. Germline lookup yields CDR1 MGHDK and CDR2 SYGVNS.

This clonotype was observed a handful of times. The chain's CDR3 is CASSPSPQGFGNTIYF. As DNA, the CDR3 is TGTGCCAGCAGCCCCAGCCCACAGGGGTTTGGAAACACCATATATTTT. The genes are TRBV3-1 and TRBJ1-3, with TRBD1 matching 7 bases. V trimming: 4 bases; J trimming: 3 bases; junction bases outside the gene matches: 9. Germline assignment: CDR1 LGHDT and CDR2 YNNKEL (reference sequence). The CDR3 contains 16 residues.

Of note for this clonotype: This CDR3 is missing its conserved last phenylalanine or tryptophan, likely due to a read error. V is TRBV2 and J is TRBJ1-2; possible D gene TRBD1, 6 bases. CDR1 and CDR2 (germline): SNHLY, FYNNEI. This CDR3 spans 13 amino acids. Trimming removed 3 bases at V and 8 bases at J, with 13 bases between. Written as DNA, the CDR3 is TGTGCCAGCAGTGACGGACAGCTCAGAGGCTACACCTAC. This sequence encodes CASSDGQLRGYTY.

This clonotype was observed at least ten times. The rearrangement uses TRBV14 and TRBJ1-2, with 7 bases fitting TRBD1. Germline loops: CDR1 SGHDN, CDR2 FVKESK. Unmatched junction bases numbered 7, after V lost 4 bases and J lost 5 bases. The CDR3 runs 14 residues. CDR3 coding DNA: TGTGCCAGCAGCCTCTCCGGGACAGCATATGGCTACACCTTC. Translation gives CASSLSGTAYGYTF.

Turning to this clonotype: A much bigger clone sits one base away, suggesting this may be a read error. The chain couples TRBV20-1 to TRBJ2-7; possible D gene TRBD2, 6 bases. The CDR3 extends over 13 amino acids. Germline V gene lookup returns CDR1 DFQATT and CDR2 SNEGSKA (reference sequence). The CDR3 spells CNAPGLATYEQYF. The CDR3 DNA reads TGCAATGCTCCCGGGCTAGCGACCTACGAGCAGTACTTC.